This TCR beta chain originates from a study of T-cell memory formation after mild COVID-19. General study findings and limits: Contracting clones, day 15 to 85, had balanced CD4/CD8, and later expanders favored CD4+. Memory from before infection featured some responding clones, which suggests cross-reactive memory joined.

Trimming cost V 0 bases and J 2 bases, with 10 bases left between them. The CDR3 is made up of 15 amino acids. The germline V gene encodes CDR1 SGHRS and CDR2 YFSETQ. Constant-segment primers and 5'RACE yielded cDNA libraries for TCR alpha and TCR beta, each carrying sample barcodes and UMIs. TCRdb reprocessed the 5' RACE reads via MiXCR and lists one record per CDR3 protein. Of 400,000 to 500,000 distinct CDR3 sequences in the sample, about a sixth were seen once. This clonotype came up many times. The antigen is undetermined. V gene TRBV5-1 combines with J gene TRBJ2-3; no clear D. Source material: PBMCs or a T cell subset sorted from them (not recorded which). This receptor was obtained from a man between 18 and 29 years old who had mild COVID-19 (a few samples of this study predate the infection). Cell type and time point are not known. CDR3 sequence (DNA): TGCGCCAGCAGCTTGGAGGTCGCCCCCACAGATACGCAGTATTTT. Its translation: CASSLEVAPTDTQYF.